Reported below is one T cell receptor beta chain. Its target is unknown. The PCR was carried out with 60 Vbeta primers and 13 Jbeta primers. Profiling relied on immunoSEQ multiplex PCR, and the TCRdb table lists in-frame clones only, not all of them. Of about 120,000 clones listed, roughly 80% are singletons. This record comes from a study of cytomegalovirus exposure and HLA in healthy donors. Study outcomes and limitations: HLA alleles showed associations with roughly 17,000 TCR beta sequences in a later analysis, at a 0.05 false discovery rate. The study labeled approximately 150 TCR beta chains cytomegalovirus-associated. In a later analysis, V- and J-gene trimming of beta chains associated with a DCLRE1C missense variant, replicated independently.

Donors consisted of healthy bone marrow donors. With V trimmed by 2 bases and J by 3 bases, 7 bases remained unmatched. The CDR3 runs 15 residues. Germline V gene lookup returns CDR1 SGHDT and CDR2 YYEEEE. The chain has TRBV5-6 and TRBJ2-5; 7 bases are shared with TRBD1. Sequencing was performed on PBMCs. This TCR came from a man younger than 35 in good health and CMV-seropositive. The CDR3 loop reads CASSFRSQGEETQYF. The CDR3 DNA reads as TGTGCCAGCAGCTTCCGCAGCCAGGGGGAAGAGACCCAGTACTTC. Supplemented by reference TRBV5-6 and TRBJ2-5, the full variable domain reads DAGVTQSPTHLIKTRGQQVTLRCSPKSGHDTVSWYQQALGQGPQFIFQYYEEEERQRGNFPDRFSGHQFPNYSSELNVNALLLGDSALYLCASSFRSQGEETQYFGPGTRLLVL.